The sequence of this T cell receptor beta chain was determined in a study of blood T cell repertoires in COVID-19. The method was immunoSEQ multiplex PCR; TCRdb's version includes in-frame clones alone and lacks a portion of them. The table includes 140,000 to 150,000 clones, about nine tenths detected once. CDR1 is WNHNN and CDR2 is SYGVQD in the germline V gene (reference sequence). With 3 bases removed from V and 5 bases from J, the gap between germline ends came to 10 bases. The CDR3 loop spans 14 amino acids. This clone was recorded a few times. The TCR originated in a woman in her fifties or sixties with acute or convalescent COVID-19. The specimen sequenced was peripheral blood. V and J are TRBV10-1 and TRBJ2-2; D might be TRBD1 (6 bases). The CDR3 bases are TGCGCCAGCAGTGACTCAGGGGATACCGGGGAGCTGTTTTTT. Amino acids: CASSDSGDTGELFF.